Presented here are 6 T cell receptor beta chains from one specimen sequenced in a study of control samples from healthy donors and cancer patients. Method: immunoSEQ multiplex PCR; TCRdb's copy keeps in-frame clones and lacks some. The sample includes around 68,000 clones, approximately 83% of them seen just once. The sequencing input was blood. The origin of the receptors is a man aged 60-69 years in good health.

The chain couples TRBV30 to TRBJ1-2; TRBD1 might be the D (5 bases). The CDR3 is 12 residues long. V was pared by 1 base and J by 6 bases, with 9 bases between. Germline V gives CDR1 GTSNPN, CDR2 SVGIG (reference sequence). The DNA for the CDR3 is TGTGCCTGGAGTGGTGGGGCAGATGGCTACACCTTC. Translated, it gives CAWSGGADGYTF.

CDR3 in amino acids: CASSWGRRGPYEQFF. In DNA form, the CDR3 reads TGTGCCAGCAGCTGGGGTCGGCGAGGGCCTTATGAGCAGTTCTTC. The chain is built from TRBV11-1 and TRBJ2-1; weak D call: TRBD2 (5 bases). CDR3 length: 15 amino acids. Germline values: CDR1 SGHAT, CDR2 FQDESV (reference sequence). V was cut by 4 bases and J by 8 bases, with 18 bases left in between.

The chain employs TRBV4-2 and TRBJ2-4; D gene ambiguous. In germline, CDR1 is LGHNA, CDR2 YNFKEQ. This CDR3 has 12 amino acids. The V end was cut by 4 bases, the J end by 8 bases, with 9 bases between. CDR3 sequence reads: CASSPPGDIQYF. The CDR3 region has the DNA TGTGCCAGCAGCCCGCCTGGGGACATTCAGTACTTC.

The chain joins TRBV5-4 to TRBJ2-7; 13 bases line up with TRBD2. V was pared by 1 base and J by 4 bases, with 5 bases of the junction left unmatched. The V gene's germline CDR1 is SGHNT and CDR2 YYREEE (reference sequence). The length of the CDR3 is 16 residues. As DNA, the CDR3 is TGTGCCAGCAGCTTGCCGGGACTAGCGGGAAGATACGAGCAGTACTTC. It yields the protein CASSLPGLAGRYEQYF.

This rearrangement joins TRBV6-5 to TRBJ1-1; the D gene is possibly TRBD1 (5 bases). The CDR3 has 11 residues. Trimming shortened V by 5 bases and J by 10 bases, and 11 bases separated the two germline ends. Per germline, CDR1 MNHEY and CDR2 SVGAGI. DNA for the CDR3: TGTGCCAGCAGTATCACCGGGGGAGCTTTCTTT. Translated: CASSITGGAFF.

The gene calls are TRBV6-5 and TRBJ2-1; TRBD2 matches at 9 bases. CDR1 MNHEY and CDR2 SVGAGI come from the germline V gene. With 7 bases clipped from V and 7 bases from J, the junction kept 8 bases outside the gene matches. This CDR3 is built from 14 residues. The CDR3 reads CASKQAGGLNEQFF. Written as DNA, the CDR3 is TGTGCCAGCAAACAAGCGGGAGGTCTGAATGAGCAGTTCTTC.